This section outlines one TCR beta chain sequence together with its context. It lacks a known antigen. No base-level quality is on record; no much larger clone is a single base apart. The protocol used for the library was PCR. Sequencing was carried out with a NextSeq 500. TCRdb ran its own pipeline on the public reads, namely fastp trimming at Q25 and MiXCR clone calling, and kept in-frame beta chains. For every CDR3 protein sequence, its rows merge into one entry that carries the most common genes and DNA. The sample includes about 11,000 distinct CDR3 sequences, with roughly 53% observed a single time. The ten biggest clones cover about 10% of the sample. This entry is derived from a study of immune characterization of retroperitoneal liposarcoma (dated by TCRdb to the late 2010s). From its cysteine to its phenylalanine, the CDR3 spans 14 amino acids. Solely the CDR3 DNA is kept, with 42 bases framed from the first base. CDR1 and CDR2 are drawn from the germline V gene: MNHNS, SASEGT.

The receptor was isolated from a female donor with retroperitoneal liposarcoma. Here the chain combines TRBV6-1 and TRBJ2-5; matching of 5 bases hints at TRBD2 as the D gene. The end of the DNA aligns better with TRBJ2-1, so the J call may be wrong. The specimen sequenced was tumor tissue. The sequence in DNA is TGTGCCAGCAGTGAACCTCCCTTTGGAGGTGAGCAGTTCTTC. This translates into CASSEPPFGGEQFF.